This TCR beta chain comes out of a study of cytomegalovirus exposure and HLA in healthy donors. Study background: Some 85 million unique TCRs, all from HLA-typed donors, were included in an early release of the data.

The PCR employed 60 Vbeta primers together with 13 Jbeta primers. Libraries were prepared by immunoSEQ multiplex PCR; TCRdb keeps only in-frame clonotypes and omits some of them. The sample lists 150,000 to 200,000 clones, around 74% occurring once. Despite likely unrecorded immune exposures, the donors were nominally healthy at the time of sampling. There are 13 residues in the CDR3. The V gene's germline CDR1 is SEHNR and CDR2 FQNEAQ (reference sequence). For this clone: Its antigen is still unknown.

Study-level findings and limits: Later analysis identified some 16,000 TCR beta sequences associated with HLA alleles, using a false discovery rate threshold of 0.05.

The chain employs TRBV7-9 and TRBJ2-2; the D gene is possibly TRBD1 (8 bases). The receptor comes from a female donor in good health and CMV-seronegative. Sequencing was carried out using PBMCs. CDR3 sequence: CAPQGGITGELFF. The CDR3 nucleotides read TGTGCTCCACAGGGGGGGATCACCGGGGAGCTGTTTTTT.